A few counts support the clone carrying this T cell receptor (beta chain). As yet, its antigen is unknown. This CDR3 has 14 amino acids. V shed 3 bases and J shed 3 bases, with 10 bases lying between them. Germline assignment: CDR1 SGHAT and CDR2 FQNNGV. Unique molecular identifiers were incorporated during preparation of the TCRbeta library. MiXCR was run by TCRdb on the PCR reads, yielding one entry per CDR3 protein. The sample has 6,500 to 10,000 distinct CDR3 sequences; approximately 29% are singletons. The sample is drawn from a study of T-cell reconstitution after alpha-beta-depleted transplantation in children. Whole-study results and caveats: T-cell counts and diversity at one year post-transplant came mainly from newly produced T cells. Alpha-beta T cells about two months after transplant reportedly derived from several hundred expanded graft clones.

The sequence came from a boy under three years old who had a stem cell transplant for SCID, so the T cells may come from the graft donor. The chain employs TRBV11-2 and TRBJ2-3; unclear D gene. Sequenced here: peripheral blood, sampled 60 days after TCRalphabeta/CD19-depleted stem cell transplant. This chain's CDR3 is CASSLGGPTDTQYF. The DNA for the CDR3 is TGTGCCAGCAGCTTGGGTGGCCCAACAGATACGCAGTATTTT.